The 21 T cell receptor beta chains below come from one sample, sequenced in a study of identical twins. TCRdb processed the 5' RACE reads anew with MiXCR; each CDR3 protein has one entry. The table lists approximately 700,000 distinct CDR3 sequences, 5.5% to 7.5% of them singletons, with 1.5% to 2% in the top ten. Sequenced: naive T cells sorted from blood. The receptors originated from a man between 18 and 29 years old in good health.

This clonotype has ten or more counts. The rearrangement links TRBV28 to TRBJ2-2, with a tentative D call TRBD2 (5 bases). Germline assignment: CDR1 MDHEN and CDR2 SYDVKM. V lost 6 bases and J lost 7, with 18 bases in between. The CDR3 has 15 residues. For the CDR3, the DNA is TGTGCCAGCAGCCAAACTCAAGGACTGGGCGGGGAGCTGTTTTTT. Translating gives CASSQTQGLGGELFF.

The rearrangement links TRBV19 to TRBJ2-1; D is undetermined. CDR3 length: 11 residues. V lost 7 bases, J lost 7 bases, and 8 bases lay in between. Germline V lookup: CDR1 LNHDA, CDR2 SQIVND (reference sequence). CDR3 nucleotides: TGTGCCAGTATGGTCGGAAATGAGCAGTTCTTC. Translation: CASMVGNEQFF.

This clonotype has only a few counts. This chain joins TRBV25-1 and TRBJ2-7; D could derive from TRBD1 or TRBD2 (5 bases each). The CDR3 runs 13 residues. V was pared by 7 bases and J by 5 bases, with 15 bases between. Germline CDR1 reads MGHDK; CDR2 reads SYGVNS. In DNA, the CDR3 is TGTGCCAGCAAGGACTCGGGGCTCCACGAGCAGTACTTC. This translates into CASKDSGLHEQYF.

This clonotype was recorded many times. J is TRBJ1-2 and V is TRBV20-1, with D tentatively TRBD1 (6 bases). This CDR3 has 13 residues. Per the germline V gene, CDR1 is DFQATT and CDR2 is SNEGSKA (reference sequence). V shed 2 bases and J shed 1 base, with 8 bases lying between them. CDR3 amino acids: CSARTGSNYGYTF. CDR3 coding DNA: TGCAGTGCTAGAACAGGGAGTAACTATGGCTACACCTTC.

This clonotype was observed many times. The V call is TRBV7-3, the J call TRBJ2-3; 8 bases are shared with TRBD2. V dropped 1 base and J dropped 1; count of bases not matched to a gene: 7. The germline V gene encodes CDR1 SGHTA and CDR2 FQGTGA. The CDR3 loop spans 17 amino acids. The CDR3 here is CASSLIGSGGGTDTQYF. DNA for the CDR3: TGTGCCAGCAGCTTAATTGGCTCCGGGGGGGGCACAGATACGCAGTATTTT.

This clonotype was detected only a few times. The chain employs TRBV21-1 and TRBJ2-2; TRBD1, as called in the table, went unchecked against the DNA. TRBV21-1 is given as a pseudogene. The CDR3 runs 16 residues. The CDR3 loop reads CASSRRTDYNTGELFF. For the CDR3, the DNA is TGTGCCAGCAGCCGCCGGACAGACTATAACACCGGGGAGCTGTTTTTT.

In this sample, this clonotype turned up many times. The rearrangement joins TRBV6-5 to TRBJ1-1; 7 bases are shared with TRBD1. V shed 6 bases, J shed 10 bases, and the junction held 8 bases outside the gene matches. The CDR3 consists of 12 residues. Germline V gene lookup returns CDR1 MNHEY and CDR2 SVGAGI. The CDR3 nucleotides are TGTGCCAGCAGCGTGGGGCCAGGGGGAGCTTTCTTT. Residues: CASSVGPGGAFF.

V is TRBV15 and J is TRBJ2-3; unclear D gene. Germline CDR1 reads LNHNV; CDR2 reads YYDKDF (reference sequence). This CDR3 spans 13 amino acids. Trimming removed 9 bases at V and 4 bases at J, with 14 bases between. CDR3 in DNA: TGTGCCACACCGCCATTACACGCAGATACGCAGTATTTT. Translated: CATPPLHADTQYF.

This clonotype was recorded at least ten times. The V and J genes are TRBV10-3 and TRBJ2-2; D might be TRBD2 (6 bases). Trimming took 3 bases from V and 1 from J, leaving 12 bases between them. Germline V gives CDR1 ENHRY, CDR2 SYGVKD. The CDR3 covers 16 residues. The chain's CDR3 is CAISDTLAENTGELFF. Written as DNA, the CDR3 is TGTGCCATCAGTGATACATTAGCGGAGAACACCGGGGAGCTGTTTTTT.

The genes are TRBV7-9 and TRBJ2-7; 8 nucleotides line up with TRBD1. Germline CDR1 is SEHNR and CDR2 is FQNEAQ (reference sequence). Trimming cost V 3 bases and J 5 bases; bases outside gene matches: 9. The CDR3 is made up of 15 amino acids. The CDR3: CASSFNGQGLDEQYF. CDR3 nucleotide sequence: TGTGCCAGCAGCTTTAATGGACAGGGTTTGGACGAGCAGTACTTC. Drawing the rest from reference TRBV7-9 and TRBJ2-7, the complete variable domain is DTGVSQNPRHKITKRGQNVTFRCDPISEHNRLYWYRQTLGQGPEFLTYFQNEAQLEKSRLLSDRFSAERPKGSFSTLEIQRTEQGDSAMYLCASSFNGQGLDEQYFGPGTRLTVT.

This clonotype was seen repeatedly, ten times or more. The chain joins TRBV12-3 or TRBV12-4 to TRBJ2-1, with D unclear. The V gene lost 4 bases and the J gene lost 8 bases, with 9 bases spanning the gap. This CDR3 region has 12 residues. The DNA of the CDR3 is TGTGCCAGCAGTTCCACCGACGATGAGCAGTTCTTC. As protein: CASSSTDDEQFF.

This clonotype was seen repeatedly, ten times or more. The J gene is TRBJ1-2, the V gene TRBV12-3 or TRBV12-4; 7 bases are a match to TRBD1. Unmatched junction bases numbered 3, after V lost 3 bases and J lost 8 bases. CDR3 length equals 12 residues. The CDR3 coding sequence is TGTGCCAGCAGTTTTGACAGGGAGGGCTACACCTTC. It is translated as CASSFDREGYTF.

This clonotype has ten or more counts. V is TRBV4-2 and J is TRBJ1-1; D uncertain. There are 13 residues in the CDR3. Trimming cost V 11 bases and J 0 bases, with 13 bases left between them. CDR1 is LGHNA and CDR2 is YNFKEQ in the germline V gene. DNA for the CDR3: TGTGCCGCGGGTGTTTTGATGAACACTGAAGCTTTCTTT. As protein: CAAGVLMNTEAFF.

The chain links TRBV7-8 to TRBJ2-7; D not resolved. The CDR3 contains 12 residues. V gave up 4 bases and J gave up 4 bases, with 8 bases separating them. Germline V gene lookup returns CDR1 SGHVS and CDR2 FQNEAQ. The CDR3 nucleotides are TGTGCCAGCAGCTCCCCGTCGTACGAGCAGTACGTC. Translated, it gives CASSSPSYEQYV.

Worth noting for this clonotype: This may be a read error, as it is one base from a much larger clone. This chain links TRBV20-1 with TRBJ2-1, with 7 bases identical to TRBD1. V trimming: 1 base; J trimming: 4 bases; junction bases outside the gene matches: 7. The germline V gene encodes CDR1 DFQATT and CDR2 SNEGSKA (reference sequence). CDR3 size: 15 residues. CDR3 DNA: TGCAGTGCTAGAGCCCACAGGGGCCCTTACAATGAGCAGTTCTTC. Translating gives CSARAHRGPYNEQFF.

The table lists this clonotype with a few counts. The J gene is TRBJ2-5, the V gene TRBV27; D may match TRBD1 or TRBD2 (5 bases each). The V and J ends lost 0 bases and 1 base respectively, with 9 bases between them. In germline, CDR1 is MNHEY, CDR2 SMNVEV (reference sequence). This CDR3 region has 15 residues. The DNA of the CDR3 is TGTGCCAGCAGTTTATCTTGGGGGAGCCAAGAGACCCAGTACTTC. Amino acids: CASSLSWGSQETQYF.

A few counts support this clonotype. The gene calls are TRBV20-1 and TRBJ2-7, with 8 bases matching TRBD1. The CDR3 is made up of 14 amino acids. The J segment lost 3 bases and the V segment lost 5 bases, leaving 9 bases of the junction unmatched. Per germline, CDR1 DFQATT and CDR2 SNEGSKA (reference sequence). CDR3 sequence: CSASAPDRDYEQYV. As DNA, the CDR3 is TGCAGTGCTTCTGCTCCGGACAGGGACTACGAGCAGTACGTC.

The J gene is TRBJ2-2, the V gene TRBV28; 8 bases align to TRBD1. V lost 3 bases, J lost 7 bases, and 10 bases stayed unmatched. Looked up from germline, CDR1 is MDHEN and CDR2 is SYDVKM. The CDR3 loop spans 16 amino acids. CDR3 in amino acids: CASSLGDRSFGGELFF. DNA for the CDR3: TGTGCCAGCAGTTTGGGGGACAGGAGCTTCGGCGGGGAGCTGTTTTTT.

Ten or more counts support this clonotype. V usage is TRBV12-3 or TRBV12-4 and J usage is TRBJ1-2; a possible D gene is TRBD1 (5 bases). CDR3 length: 14 residues. V was pared by 0 bases and J by 8 bases, with 13 bases between. Here the CDR3 reads CASSLATGQGGYTF. CDR3 coding DNA: TGTGCCAGCAGTTTAGCCACAGGTCAGGGCGGCTACACCTTC.

This clonotype was seen ten or more times. The chain couples TRBV24-1 to TRBJ2-1, with 7 bases identical to TRBD2. The CDR3 has 19 residues. Germline V gives CDR1 KGHDR, CDR2 SFDVKD. The ends lost 4 bases at V and 6 bases at J; junction bases unmatched: 20. Here the CDR3 reads CATSEPYSKSSGLLNEQFF. CDR3 in DNA: TGTGCCACCAGTGAGCCCTACAGTAAGAGTAGCGGGCTCCTCAATGAGCAGTTCTTC.

This clonotype was counted ten times or more. The CDR3 region is CASSQDSGAYEQYF. As DNA, the CDR3 is TGTGCCAGCAGCCAAGATAGCGGGGCCTACGAGCAGTACTTC. The V and J genes are TRBV3-1 and TRBJ2-7; 8 bases are a match to TRBD2. Germline V CDR1 and CDR2: LGHDT, YNNKEL (reference sequence). The V segment lost 0 bases and the J segment 2 bases; nucleotides outside the gene matches: 0. This CDR3 has 14 amino acids.